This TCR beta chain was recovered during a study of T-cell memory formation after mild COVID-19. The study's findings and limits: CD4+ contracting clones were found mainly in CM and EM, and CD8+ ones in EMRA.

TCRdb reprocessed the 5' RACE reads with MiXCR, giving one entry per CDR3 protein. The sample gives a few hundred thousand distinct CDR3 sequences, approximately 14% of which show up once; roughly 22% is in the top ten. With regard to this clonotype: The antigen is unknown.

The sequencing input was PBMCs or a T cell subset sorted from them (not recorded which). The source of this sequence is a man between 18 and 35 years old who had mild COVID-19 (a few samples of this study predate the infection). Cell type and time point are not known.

DNA of the CDR3: TGTGCCAGCAGCTTAGTCTGGGGGCAAGAGACCCAGTACTTC. It encodes CASSLVWGQETQYF. The V and J genes are TRBV7-2 and TRBJ2-5; either TRBD1 or TRBD2 may fit D (5 bases each). Germline V lookup: CDR1 SGHTA, CDR2 FQGNSA. The CDR3 sequence is 14 residues long. Trimming shortened V by 1 base and J by 2 bases, and 8 bases separated the two germline ends.